This is a list of T cell receptor beta chains from one sample in a study of CD8+ T cells in alopecia areata. The data were produced by immunoSEQ multiplex PCR, yet TCRdb's version contains in-frame clones alone and is incomplete. The table records about 200,000 clones, 50% to 70% of them present only once. The sequenced sample was CD4+ T cells sorted from blood, obtained at week 0. Receptors originate from a human donor with alopecia areata. CDR3s include the opening cysteine and the closing phenylalanine or tryptophan. The order of the fields is clone size, V gene, J gene, D gene, CDR3 DNA, CDR3 protein. The D gene is left open where the match is weak. Not every row has a clone size; where given, it reads once, few, many or a size class.

few	TRBV7-9	TRBJ1-6	NA	TGTGCCAGCAGCTTAGACAGGGTGAATTCACCCCTCCACTTT	CASSLDRVNSPLHF
NA	TRBV29-1	TRBJ1-2	NA	TGCAGCGTAACTCCTCTTTACAGAGACGATGGCTACACCTTC	CSVTPLYRDDGYTF
once	TRBV2	TRBJ2-7	TRBD1	TGTGCCAGCAGACTACTATCGGACAGGGACCCCTACGAGCAGTACTTC	CASRLLSDRDPYEQYF
NA	TRBV30	TRBJ2-7	NA	TGTGCCTGGAGTGTACAAGCAGTCTACGAGCAGTACTTC	CAWSVQAVYEQYF
NA	TRBV14	TRBJ1-1	NA	TGTGCCAGCAGCCAAGGTGTTAACACTGAAGCTTTCTTT	CASSQGVNTEAFF
NA	TRBV6-1	TRBJ1-5	NA	TGTGCCAGCAGTGCTGGAGGGGGAAGGGGCAATCAGCCCCAGCATTTT	CASSAGGGRGNQPQHF
few	TRBV12-5	TRBJ2-5	NA	TGTGCTAGTGGTTTACGGTTACAAGAGACCCAGTACTTC	CASGLRLQETQYF
NA	TRBV27	TRBJ1-2	TRBD1	TGTGCCAGCAGTTCCCTGGACAGGCCATATGGCTACACCTTC	CASSSLDRPYGYTF
NA	TRBV30	TRBJ1-1	NA	TGTGCCTGGATCAGGTTGAACACTGAAGCTTTCTTT	CAWIRLNTEAFF
NA	TRBV5-6	TRBJ1-1	NA	TGTGCCAGCAGTTCTATTCAGGTCCCTGAAGCTTTCTTT	CASSSIQVPEAFF
NA	TRBV15	TRBJ2-7	NA	TGTGCCACCAGCAGCACGTTGGGGGTCGGCTACGAGCAGTACTTC	CATSSTLGVGYEQYF
NA	TRBV10-3	TRBJ1-2	NA	TGTGCCATCGGAGCTACCTATGGCTACACCTTC	CAIGATYGYTF
NA	TRBV30	TRBJ2-5	NA	TGTGCCTGGAGTGTACCAGGGCCAGAGACCCAGTACTTC	CAWSVPGPETQYF
once	TRBV19	TRBJ1-5	NA	TGTGCCAGTAGTATAGTTGGCAGGAATCAGCCCCAGCATTTT	CASSIVGRNQPQHF
NA	TRBV11-1	TRBJ1-1	NA	TGTGCCAGCAGCTTAGATATGACTGAAGCTTTCTTT	CASSLDMTEAFF
NA	TRBV27	TRBJ2-7	NA	TGTGCCAGCAGTTTAGCACACCAGGGCGAGCAGTACTTC	CASSLAHQGEQYF
NA	TRBV5-1	TRBJ2-5	NA	TGCGCCAGCAGCTTGGCGCGGGGCACGAAGGAGACCCAGTACTTC	CASSLARGTKETQYF
NA	TRBV30	TRBJ2-5	TRBD2	TGTGCCTGCCAAACCAGGACTAGCGTAGTCCAAGAGACCCAGTACTTC	CACQTRTSVVQETQYF
NA	TRBV27	TRBJ2-7	TRBD1	TGTGCCAGCGGCCCGAATAACAGGGGCTTCGAGCAGTACTTC	CASGPNNRGFEQYF
NA	TRBV29-1	TRBJ2-1	NA	TGCAGCGTTGAAGGGCAGACTAACAATGAGCAGTTCTTC	CSVEGQTNNEQFF
NA	TRBV30	TRBJ1-1	TRBD1	TGTGCCTGGAGCCACCTTGGGACAGGGGTCACTGAAGCTTTCTTT	CAWSHLGTGVTEAFF
few	TRBV29-1	TRBJ1-2	TRBD1	TGCAGCGTTGGAGACAGGGGCTATGGCTACACCTTC	CSVGDRGYGYTF
few	TRBV23-1	TRBJ1-1	NA	TGCGCCAGCAGTCAATGGATCTACCTCAGACTGAACACTGAAGCTTTCTTT	CASSQWIYLRLNTEAFF
NA	TRBV11-2	TRBJ2-3	NA	TGTGCCAGCAGCTTAGAAGATACGCAGTATTTT	CASSLEDTQYF
NA	TRBV15	TRBJ1-2	NA	TGTGCCACCAGCAGAGATCGGCAGTCAACTAACTATGGCTACACCTTC	CATSRDRQSTNYGYTF
NA	TRBV25-1	TRBJ1-6	TRBD1	TGTGCCAGCAGTGAACCATCGGGACAGCTTTCACCCCTCCACTTT	CASSEPSGQLSPLHF
NA	TRBV6-5	TRBJ1-2	TRBD1	TGTGCCAGCAGTGTAACAGGGGCAACTAACTATGGCTACACCTTC	CASSVTGATNYGYTF
NA	TRBV30	TRBJ1-3	NA	TGTGCCTGGAGTGTACGGCCCTCACAGGTTATCTCTGGAAACACCATATATTTT	CAWSVRPSQVISGNTIYF
NA	TRBV6-5	TRBJ2-7	NA	TGTGCCAGCAGTTACGCAGGTGGCGGCGAGCAGTACTTC	CASSYAGGGEQYF
NA	TRBV19	TRBJ1-1	NA	TGTGCCAGTAGTATTTTGGGGCGACCCTACACTGAAGCTTTCTTT	CASSILGRPYTEAFF
few	TRBV2	TRBJ2-3	TRBD2	TGTGCCAGCAGTGAACCATGGACTAGCGGGGGCACAGATACGCAGTATTTT	CASSEPWTSGGTDTQYF
many	TRBV4-1	TRBJ2-2	NA	TGCGCCAGCAGCCAAGAATGGAACACCGGGGAGCTGTTTTTT	CASSQEWNTGELFF
NA	TRBV19	TRBJ1-5	NA	TGTGCCAGTAGTATGGGTAGCAATCAGCCCCAGCATTTT	CASSMGSNQPQHF
NA	TRBV18	TRBJ1-5	NA	TGTGCCAGCTCACGAGACATTAATCAGCCCCAGCATTTT	CASSRDINQPQHF
few	TRBV14	TRBJ2-7	NA	TGTGCCAGCAGCCAAGTTGATCGTCAGCAGTACTTC	CASSQVDRQQYF
few	TRBV15	TRBJ2-1	NA	TGTGCCACCAGCAGGCCCACTAGCTACAATGAGCAGTTCTTC	CATSRPTSYNEQFF
NA	TRBV20-1	TRBJ1-1	NA	TGCAGTCCCGAATCCACTGAAGCTTTCTTT	CSPESTEAFF
NA	TRBV25-1	TRBJ2-7	TRBD2	TGTGCCAGCAGTGATCGACTAGCGGGGAGTACGGAGCAGTACTTC	CASSDRLAGSTEQYF
few	TRBV6-6	TRBJ1-2	NA	TGTGCCAGCAGTCACATGGACGGCGATGGCTACACCTTC	CASSHMDGDGYTF
NA	TRBV9	TRBJ2-7	TRBD1	TGTGCCAGCAGCGCCTCCGACAGGGCCTCCTACGAGCAGTACTTC	CASSASDRASYEQYF
few	TRBV27	TRBJ1-1	NA	TGTGCCAGCAGTTTCCGGACGGTGAACACTGAAGCTTTCTTT	CASSFRTVNTEAFF
NA	TRBV15	TRBJ1-2	NA	TGTGCCACCTCAGGGAACTATGGCTACACCTTC	CATSGNYGYTF
once	TRBV10-1	TRBJ1-1	NA	TGCGCCAGCAGCGAGGTGGGGGGATCTGAAGCTTTCTTT	CASSEVGGSEAFF
NA	TRBV11-2	TRBJ1-1	TRBD1	TGTGCCAGCAGCTTAGATAGGACAGGGAAAGCTTTCTTT	CASSLDRTGKAFF
NA	TRBV6-1	TRBJ1-4	TRBD1	TGTGCCAGCAGTGAACCCTACAGGGGGCCTAATGAAAAACTGTTTTTT	CASSEPYRGPNEKLFF
once	TRBV9	TRBJ1-6	TRBD1	TGTGCCAGCAGCACAACAGGGGTTTCACCCCTCCACTTT	CASSTTGVSPLHF
NA	TRBV2	TRBJ2-2	NA	TGTGCCAGCAGGGGGTACACCGGGGAGCTGTTTTTT	CASRGYTGELFF
few	TRBV29-1	TRBJ2-1	TRBD2	TGCAGCGCTGCTACTAGCGGGAGTTTCAATGAGCAGTTCTTC	CSAATSGSFNEQFF
few	TRBV2	TRBJ1-1	NA	TGTGCCAGCAGTGACGCAGGTTTGGTAGCTTTCTTT	CASSDAGLVAFF
NA	TRBV29-1	TRBJ2-3	NA	TGCAGCGTCGATAGCGGCGTCACAGATACGCAGTATTTT	CSVDSGVTDTQYF
few	TRBV7-2	TRBJ2-2	TRBD1	TGTGCCAGCAGCCCAAACAGGGGATTTAACACCGGGGAGCTGTTTTTT	CASSPNRGFNTGELFF